This TCR beta chain was identified in a study of T-cell reconstitution after alpha-beta-depleted transplantation in children. Findings of the study overall: Alpha-beta T cells about two months after transplant reportedly derived from several hundred expanded graft clones.

This clonotype was detected many times. No antigen is known for it. It was with unique molecular identifiers that the TCRbeta library was prepared. Each CDR3 protein gets one entry after TCRdb re-called the PCR reads with MiXCR. Of about 490,000 distinct CDR3 sequences in the sample, about 10% are singletons; the top ten hold around 2%. CDR1 and CDR2 from the germline V gene are MDHEN and SYDVKM. With V trimmed by 6 bases and J by 4 bases, 7 bases remained unmatched. This CDR3 region has 15 residues. The chain couples TRBV28 to TRBJ2-1, with 9 bases lining up with TRBD1. The sequence came from a child under 10 years old with inherited bone marrow failure, due to receive a stem cell transplant. Sequences were derived from PBMCs, sampled before TCRalphabeta/CD19-depleted stem cell transplant. The CDR3 region has the DNA TGTGCCAGCAGGGGAGGGACAGGGTCATACAATGAGCAGTTCTTC. Protein: CASRGGTGSYNEQFF.